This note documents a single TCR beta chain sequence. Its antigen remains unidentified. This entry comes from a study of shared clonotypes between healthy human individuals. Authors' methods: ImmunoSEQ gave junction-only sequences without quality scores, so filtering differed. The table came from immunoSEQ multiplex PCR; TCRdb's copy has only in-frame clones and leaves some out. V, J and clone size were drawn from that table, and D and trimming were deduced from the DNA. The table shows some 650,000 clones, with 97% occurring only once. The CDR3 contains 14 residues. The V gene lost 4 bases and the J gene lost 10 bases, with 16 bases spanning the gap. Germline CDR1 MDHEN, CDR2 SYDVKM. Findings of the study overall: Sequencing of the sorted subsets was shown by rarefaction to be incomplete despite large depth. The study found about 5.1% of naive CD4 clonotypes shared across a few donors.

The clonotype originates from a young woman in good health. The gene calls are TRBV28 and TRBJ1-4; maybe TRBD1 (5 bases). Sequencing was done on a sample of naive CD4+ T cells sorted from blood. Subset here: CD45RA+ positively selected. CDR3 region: CASSSGTSPGKLFF. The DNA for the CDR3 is TGTGCCAGCAGTTCCGGGACGTCCCCGGGAAAACTGTTTTTT.